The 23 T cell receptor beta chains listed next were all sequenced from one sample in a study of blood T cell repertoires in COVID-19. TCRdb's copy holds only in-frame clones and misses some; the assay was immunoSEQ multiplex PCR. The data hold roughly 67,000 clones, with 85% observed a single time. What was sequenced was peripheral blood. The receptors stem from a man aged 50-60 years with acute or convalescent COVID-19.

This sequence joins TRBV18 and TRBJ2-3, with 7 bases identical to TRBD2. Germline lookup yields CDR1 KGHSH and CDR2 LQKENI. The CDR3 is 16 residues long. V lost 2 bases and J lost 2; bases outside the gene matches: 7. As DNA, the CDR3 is TGTGCCAGCTCACCATCTCCCGGGGGGAACACAGATACGCAGTATTTT. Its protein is CASSPSPGGNTDTQYF.

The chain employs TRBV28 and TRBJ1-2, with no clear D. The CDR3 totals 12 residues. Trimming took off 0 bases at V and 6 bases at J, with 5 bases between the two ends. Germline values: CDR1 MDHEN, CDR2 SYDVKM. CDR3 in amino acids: CASSLWSDGYTF. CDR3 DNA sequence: TGTGCCAGCAGTTTATGGTCGGATGGCTACACCTTC.

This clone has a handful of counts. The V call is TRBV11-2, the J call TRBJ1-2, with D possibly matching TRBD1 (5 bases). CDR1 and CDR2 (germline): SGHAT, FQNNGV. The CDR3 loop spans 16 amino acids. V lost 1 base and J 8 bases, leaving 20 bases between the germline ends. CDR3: CASSLARPGQGLGYTF. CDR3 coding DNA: TGTGCCAGCAGCTTAGCCCGGCCTGGGCAGGGTCTCGGCTACACCTTC.

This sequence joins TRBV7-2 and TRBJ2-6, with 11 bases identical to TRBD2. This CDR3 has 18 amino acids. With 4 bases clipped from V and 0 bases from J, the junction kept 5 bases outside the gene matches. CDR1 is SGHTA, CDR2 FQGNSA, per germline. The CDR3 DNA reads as TGTGCCAGCAGCTACCTAGCGGGGGGAAGCTCTGGGGCCAACGTCCTGACTTTC. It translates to CASSYLAGGSSGANVLTF.

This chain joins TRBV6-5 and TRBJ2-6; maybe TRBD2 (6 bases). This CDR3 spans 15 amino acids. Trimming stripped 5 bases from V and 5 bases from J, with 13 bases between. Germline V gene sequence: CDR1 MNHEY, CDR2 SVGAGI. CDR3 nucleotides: TGTGCCAGCAGTACGTGGGACTTAAGGGCCAACGTCCTGACTTTC. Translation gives CASSTWDLRANVLTF.

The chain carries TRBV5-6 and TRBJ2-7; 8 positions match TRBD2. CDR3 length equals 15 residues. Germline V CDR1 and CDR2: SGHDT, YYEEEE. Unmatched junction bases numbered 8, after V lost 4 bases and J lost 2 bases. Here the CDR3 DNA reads TGTGCCAGCAGCCGAGGTTGGCGGGGGGCCTACGAGCAGTACGTC. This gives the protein CASSRGWRGAYEQYV.

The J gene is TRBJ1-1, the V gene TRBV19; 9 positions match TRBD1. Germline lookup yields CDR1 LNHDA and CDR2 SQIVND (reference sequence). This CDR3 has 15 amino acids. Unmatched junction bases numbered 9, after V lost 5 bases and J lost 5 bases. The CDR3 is CASSSGTGWETEAFF. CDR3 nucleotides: TGTGCCAGTAGTTCCGGGACAGGGTGGGAAACTGAAGCTTTCTTT. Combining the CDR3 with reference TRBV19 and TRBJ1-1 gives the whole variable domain DGGITQSPKYLFRKEGQNVTLSCEQNLNHDAMYWYRQDPGQGLRLIYYSQIVNDFQKGDIAEGYSVSREKKESFPLTVTSAQKNPTAFYLCASSSGTGWETEAFFGQGTRLTVV.

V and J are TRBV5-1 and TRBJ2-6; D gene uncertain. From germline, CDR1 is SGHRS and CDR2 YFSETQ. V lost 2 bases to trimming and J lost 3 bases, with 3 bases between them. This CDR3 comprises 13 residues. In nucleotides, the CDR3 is TGCGCCAGCAGCTTCGTTGGGGCCAACGTCCTGACTTTC. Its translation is CASSFVGANVLTF.

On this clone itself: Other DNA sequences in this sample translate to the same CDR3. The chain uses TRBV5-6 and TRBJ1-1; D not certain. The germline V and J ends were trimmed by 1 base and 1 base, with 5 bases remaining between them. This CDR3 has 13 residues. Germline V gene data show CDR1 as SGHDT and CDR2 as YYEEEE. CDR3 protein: CASSLPRNTEAFF. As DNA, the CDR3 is TGTGCCAGCAGCTTGCCTCGGAACACTGAAGCTTTCTTT.

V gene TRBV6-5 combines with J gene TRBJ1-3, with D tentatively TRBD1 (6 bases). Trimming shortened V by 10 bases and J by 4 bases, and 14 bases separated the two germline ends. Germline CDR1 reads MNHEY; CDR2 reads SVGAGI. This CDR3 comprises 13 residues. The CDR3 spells CANSQGTGNTIYF. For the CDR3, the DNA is TGTGCCAACTCGCAGGGGACGGGAAACACCATATATTTT.

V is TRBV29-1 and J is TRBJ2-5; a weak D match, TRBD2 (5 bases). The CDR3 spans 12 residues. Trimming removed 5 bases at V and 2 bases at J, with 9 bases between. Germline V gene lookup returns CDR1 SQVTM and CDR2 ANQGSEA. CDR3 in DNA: TGCAGCGTTATGGAGGCGCAAGAGACCCAGTACTTC. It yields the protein CSVMEAQETQYF.

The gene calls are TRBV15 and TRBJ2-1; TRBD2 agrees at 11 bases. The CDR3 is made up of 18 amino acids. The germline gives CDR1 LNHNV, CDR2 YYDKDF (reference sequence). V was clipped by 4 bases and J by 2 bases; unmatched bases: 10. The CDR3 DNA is TGTGCCACCAGCAAGCCCCCGGGACTAGCGGTGACCTACAATGAGCAGTTCTTC. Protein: CATSKPPGLAVTYNEQFF.

CDR3 sequence: CASSLVSGGTDGYTF. CDR3 coding DNA: TGTGCCAGCAGCTTAGTGTCTGGAGGGACGGATGGCTACACCTTC. The chain links TRBV7-9 to TRBJ1-2, with a tentative D call TRBD1 (5 bases). Trimming cost V 1 base and J 6 bases, with 15 bases left between them. CDR1 is SEHNR and CDR2 is FQNEAQ in the germline V gene (reference sequence). This CDR3 spans 15 amino acids.

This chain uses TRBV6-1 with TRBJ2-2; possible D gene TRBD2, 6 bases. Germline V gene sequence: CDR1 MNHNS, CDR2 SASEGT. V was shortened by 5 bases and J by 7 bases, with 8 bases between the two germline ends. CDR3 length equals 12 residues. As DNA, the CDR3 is TGTGCCAGCAGTTCCGGGGGCGGGGAGCTGTTTTTT. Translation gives CASSSGGGELFF.

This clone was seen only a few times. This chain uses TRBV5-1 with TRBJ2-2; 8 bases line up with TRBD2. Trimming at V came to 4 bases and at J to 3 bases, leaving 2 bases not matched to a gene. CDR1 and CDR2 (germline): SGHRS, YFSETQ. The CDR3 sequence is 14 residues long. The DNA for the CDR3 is TGCGCCAGCAGCGGGACTAGTCACACCGGGGAGCTGTTTTTT. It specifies CASSGTSHTGELFF.

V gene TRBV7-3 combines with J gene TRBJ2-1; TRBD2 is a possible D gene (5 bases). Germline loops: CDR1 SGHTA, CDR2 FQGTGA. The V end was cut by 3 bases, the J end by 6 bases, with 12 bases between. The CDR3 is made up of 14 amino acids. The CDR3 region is CASSFGVSGNEQFF. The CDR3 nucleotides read TGTGCCAGCAGCTTCGGGGTGTCTGGCAATGAGCAGTTCTTC.

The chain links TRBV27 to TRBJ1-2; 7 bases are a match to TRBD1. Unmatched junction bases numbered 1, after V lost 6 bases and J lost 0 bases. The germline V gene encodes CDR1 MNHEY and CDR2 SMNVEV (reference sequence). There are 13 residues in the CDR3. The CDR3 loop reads CASRGQSNYGYTF. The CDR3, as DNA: TGTGCCAGCAGGGGACAGTCTAACTATGGCTACACCTTC.

The CDR3 spells CAWSSTGTHGETQYF. The DNA for the CDR3 is TGTGCCTGGAGTTCGACCGGGACACACGGAGAGACCCAGTACTTC. The chain combines TRBV30 with TRBJ2-5, with a weak D call TRBD1 (6 bases). The V gene lost 2 bases and the J gene lost 4 bases, with 17 bases spanning the gap. Germline V gene sequence: CDR1 GTSNPN, CDR2 SVGIG (reference sequence). CDR3 length equals 15 residues. Full variable domain (rest looked up from reference TRBV30 and TRBJ2-5): SQTIHQWPATLVQPVGSPLSLECTVEGTSNPNLYWYRQAAGRGLQLLFYSVGIGQISSEVPQNLSASRPQDRQFILSSKKLLLSDSGFYLCAWSSTGTHGETQYFGPGTRLLVL.

CDR3 in amino acids: CASSEAWEYEQYV. The CDR3 DNA follows: TGTGCCAGCAGTGAAGCGTGGGAGTACGAGCAGTACGTC. The V and J genes are TRBV6-1 and TRBJ2-7, with D possibly matching TRBD2 (5 bases). This CDR3 is 13 amino acids long. V was shortened by 0 bases and J by 4 bases, with 7 bases between the two germline ends. Germline V gene sequence: CDR1 MNHNS, CDR2 SASEGT.

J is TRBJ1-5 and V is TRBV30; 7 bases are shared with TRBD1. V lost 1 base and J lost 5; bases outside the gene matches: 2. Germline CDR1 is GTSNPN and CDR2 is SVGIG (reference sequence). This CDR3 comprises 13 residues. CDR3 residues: CAWSGQGYQPQHF. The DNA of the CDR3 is TGTGCCTGGAGTGGACAGGGCTATCAGCCCCAGCATTTT.

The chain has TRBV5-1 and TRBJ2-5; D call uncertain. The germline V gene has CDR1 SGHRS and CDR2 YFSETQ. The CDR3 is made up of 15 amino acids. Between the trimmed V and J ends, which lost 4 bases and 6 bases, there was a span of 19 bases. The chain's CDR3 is CASSPAVQRVQTQYF. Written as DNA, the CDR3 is TGCGCCAGCAGCCCAGCCGTCCAACGGGTTCAGACCCAGTACTTC.

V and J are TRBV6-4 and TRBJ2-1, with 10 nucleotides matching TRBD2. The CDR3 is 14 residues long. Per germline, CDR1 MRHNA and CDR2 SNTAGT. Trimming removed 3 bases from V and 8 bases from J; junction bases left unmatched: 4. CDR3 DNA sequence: TGTGCCAGCAGTGAAAGCGGGGGGGCAGATGAGCAGTTCTTC. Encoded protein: CASSESGGADEQFF.

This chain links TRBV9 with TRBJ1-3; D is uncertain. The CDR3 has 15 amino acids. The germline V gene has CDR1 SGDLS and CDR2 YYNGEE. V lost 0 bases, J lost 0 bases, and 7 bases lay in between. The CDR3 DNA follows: TGTGCCAGCAGCGTAGGCGATCTCTCTGGAAACACCATATATTTT. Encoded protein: CASSVGDLSGNTIYF.